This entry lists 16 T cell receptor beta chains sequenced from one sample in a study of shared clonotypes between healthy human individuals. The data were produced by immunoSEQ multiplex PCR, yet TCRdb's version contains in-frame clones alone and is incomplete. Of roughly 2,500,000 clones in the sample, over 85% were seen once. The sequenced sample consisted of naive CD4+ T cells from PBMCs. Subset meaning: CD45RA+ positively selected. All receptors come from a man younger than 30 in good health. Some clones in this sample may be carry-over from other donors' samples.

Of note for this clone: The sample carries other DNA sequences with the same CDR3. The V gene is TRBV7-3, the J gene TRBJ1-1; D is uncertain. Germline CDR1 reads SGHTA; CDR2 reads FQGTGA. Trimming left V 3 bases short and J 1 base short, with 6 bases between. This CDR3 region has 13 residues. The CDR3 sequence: CASSFQGNTEAFF. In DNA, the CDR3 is TGTGCCAGCAGCTTTCAAGGGAACACTGAAGCTTTCTTT.

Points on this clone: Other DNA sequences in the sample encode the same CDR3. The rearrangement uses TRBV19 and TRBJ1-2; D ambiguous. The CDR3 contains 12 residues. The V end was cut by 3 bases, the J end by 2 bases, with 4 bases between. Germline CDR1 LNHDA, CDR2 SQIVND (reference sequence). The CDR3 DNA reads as TGTGCCAGTAGTATGCGGAACTATGGCTACACCTTC. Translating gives CASSMRNYGYTF.

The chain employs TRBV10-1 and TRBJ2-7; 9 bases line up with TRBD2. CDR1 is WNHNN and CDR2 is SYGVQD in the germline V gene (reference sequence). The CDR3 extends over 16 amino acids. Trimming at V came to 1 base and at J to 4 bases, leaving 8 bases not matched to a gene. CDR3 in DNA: TGCGCCAGCAGTGAGTTAGGCACTAGCGGGTTTTACGAGCAGTACTTC. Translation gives CASSELGTSGFYEQYF.

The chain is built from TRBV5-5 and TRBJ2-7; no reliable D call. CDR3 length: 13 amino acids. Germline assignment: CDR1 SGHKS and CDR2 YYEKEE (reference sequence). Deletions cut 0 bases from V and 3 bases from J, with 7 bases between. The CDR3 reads CASSLEVSYEQYF. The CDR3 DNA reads TGTGCCAGCAGCTTGGAAGTCAGCTACGAGCAGTACTTC.

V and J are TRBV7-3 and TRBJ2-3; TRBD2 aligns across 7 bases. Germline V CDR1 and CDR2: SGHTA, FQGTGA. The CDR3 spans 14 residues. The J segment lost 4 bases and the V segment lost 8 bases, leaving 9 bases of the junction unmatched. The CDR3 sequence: CASSLAGRADTQYF. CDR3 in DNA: TGTGCCAGCTCGTTAGCGGGTCGTGCAGATACGCAGTATTTT.

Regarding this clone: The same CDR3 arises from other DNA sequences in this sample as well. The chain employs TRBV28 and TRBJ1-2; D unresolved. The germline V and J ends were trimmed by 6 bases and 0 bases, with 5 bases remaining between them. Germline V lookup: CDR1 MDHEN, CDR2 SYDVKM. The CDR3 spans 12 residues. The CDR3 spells CASSSSNYGYTF. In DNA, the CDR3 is TGTGCCAGCAGCAGTTCTAACTATGGCTACACCTTC.

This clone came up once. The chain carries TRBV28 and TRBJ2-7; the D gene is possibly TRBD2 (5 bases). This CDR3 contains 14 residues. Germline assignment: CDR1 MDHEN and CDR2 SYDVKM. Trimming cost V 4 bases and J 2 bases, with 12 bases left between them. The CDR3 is CASSSPGSTYEQYF. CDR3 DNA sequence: TGTGCCAGCAGTTCCCCGGGGAGCACCTACGAGCAGTACTTC.

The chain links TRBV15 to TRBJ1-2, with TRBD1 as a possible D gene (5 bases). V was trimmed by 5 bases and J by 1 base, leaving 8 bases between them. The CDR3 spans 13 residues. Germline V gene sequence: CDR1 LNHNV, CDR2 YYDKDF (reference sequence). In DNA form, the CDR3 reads TGTGCCACCAGCCCAGGGTTTAACTATGGCTACACCTTC. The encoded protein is CATSPGFNYGYTF. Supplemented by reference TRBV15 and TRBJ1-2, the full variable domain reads DAMVIQNPRYQVTQFGKPVTLSCSQTLNHNVMYWYQQKSSQAPKLLFHYYDKDFNNEADTPDNFQSRRPNTSFCFLDIRSPGLGDTAMYLCATSPGFNYGYTFGSGTRLTVV.

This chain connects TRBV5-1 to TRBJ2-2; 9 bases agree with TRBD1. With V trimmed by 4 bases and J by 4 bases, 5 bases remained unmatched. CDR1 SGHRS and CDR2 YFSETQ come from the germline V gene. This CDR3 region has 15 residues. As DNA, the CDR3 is TGCGCCAGCAGCCCGTGGACAGGGGTCACCGGGGAGCTGTTTTTT. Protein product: CASSPWTGVTGELFF.

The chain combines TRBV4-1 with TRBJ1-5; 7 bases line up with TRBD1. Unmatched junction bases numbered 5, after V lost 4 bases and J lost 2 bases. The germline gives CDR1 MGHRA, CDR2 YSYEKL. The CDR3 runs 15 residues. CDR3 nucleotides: TGCGCCAGCAGCCCAGGGGGGGGAGGCAATCAGCCCCAGCATTTT. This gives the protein CASSPGGGGNQPQHF.

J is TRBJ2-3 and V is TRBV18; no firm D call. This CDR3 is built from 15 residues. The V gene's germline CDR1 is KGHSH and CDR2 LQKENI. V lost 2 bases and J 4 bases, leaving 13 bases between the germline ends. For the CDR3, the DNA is TGTGCCAGCTCACCATTGGCCACGAAGGCAGATACGCAGTATTTT. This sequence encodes CASSPLATKADTQYF.

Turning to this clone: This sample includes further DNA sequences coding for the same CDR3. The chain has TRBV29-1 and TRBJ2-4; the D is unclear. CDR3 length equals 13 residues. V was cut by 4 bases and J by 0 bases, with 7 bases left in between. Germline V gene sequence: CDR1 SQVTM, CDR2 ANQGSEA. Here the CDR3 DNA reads TGCAGCGTTGGCCCGCTAGCCAAAAACATTCAGTACTTC. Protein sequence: CSVGPLAKNIQYF.

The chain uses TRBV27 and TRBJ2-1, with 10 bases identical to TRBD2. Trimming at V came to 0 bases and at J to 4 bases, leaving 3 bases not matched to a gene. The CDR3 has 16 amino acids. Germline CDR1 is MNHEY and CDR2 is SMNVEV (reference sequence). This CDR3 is CASSLSISGGYNEQFF. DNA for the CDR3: TGTGCCAGCAGTTTATCAATTAGCGGGGGGTACAATGAGCAGTTCTTC.

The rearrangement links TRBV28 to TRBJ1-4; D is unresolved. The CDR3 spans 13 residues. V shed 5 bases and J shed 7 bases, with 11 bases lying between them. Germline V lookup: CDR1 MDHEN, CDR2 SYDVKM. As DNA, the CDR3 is TGTGCCAGCAGTCCGATCCTCCCTGAAAAACTGTTTTTT. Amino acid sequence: CASSPILPEKLFF. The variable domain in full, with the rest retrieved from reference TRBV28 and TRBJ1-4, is DVKVTQSSRYLVKRTGEKVFLECVQDMDHENMFWYRQDPGLGLRLIYFSYDVKMKEKGDIPEGYSVSREKKERFSLILESASTNQTSMYLCASSPILPEKLFFGSGTQLSVL.

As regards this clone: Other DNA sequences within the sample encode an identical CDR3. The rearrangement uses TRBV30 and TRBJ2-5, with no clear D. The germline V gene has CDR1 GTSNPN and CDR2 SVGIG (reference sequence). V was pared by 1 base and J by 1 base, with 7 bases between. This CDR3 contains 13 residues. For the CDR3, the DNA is TGTGCCTGGAGTGGGCAGCCCCAAGAGACCCAGTACTTC. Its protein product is CAWSGQPQETQYF.

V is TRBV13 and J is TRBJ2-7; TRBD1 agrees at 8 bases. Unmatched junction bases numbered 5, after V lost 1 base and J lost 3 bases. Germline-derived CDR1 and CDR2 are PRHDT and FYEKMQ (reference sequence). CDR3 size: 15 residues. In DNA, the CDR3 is TGTGCCAGCAGCTTAGCCAGGGGGCGCAACTACGAGCAGTACTTC. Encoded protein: CASSLARGRNYEQYF.